The sequence of this T cell receptor beta chain was determined in a study of cytomegalovirus exposure and HLA in healthy donors. Findings and limits, study-wide: DRB1 showed the most TCR associations and HLA-C the fewest in a later analysis, as rates varied by HLA locus. According to an earlier analysis, most TCR beta V segments yielded productive rearrangements about 90% or about 30% of the time.

As regards this clone: The antigen is undetermined.

The PCR used 60 Vbeta and 13 Jbeta primers. TCRdb's table, derived via immunoSEQ multiplex PCR, lists solely in-frame clones and lacks some. The sample carries 90,000 to 130,000 clones, roughly 80% recorded once. The sequenced sample was PBMCs. The receptor's source is a man aged 30 to 39 in good health and CMV-seropositive.

The CDR3 protein is CASSQGLGTAQETQYF. DNA of the CDR3: TGCGCCAGCAGCCAAGGTCTAGGGACAGCCCAAGAGACCCAGTACTTC. The chain employs TRBV4-1 and TRBJ2-5, with 7 bases fitting TRBD1. CDR3 length: 16 residues. Germline trimming cut 1 base from V and 1 base from J; bases unmatched to any gene: 6. Germline V gene data show CDR1 as MGHRA and CDR2 as YSYEKL.